A single sample is the source of the 11 T cell receptor beta chains below, sequenced in a study of T cells expressing NK-cell markers. TCRdb reprocessed the 5' RACE reads, keeping one entry per CDR3 protein, no DNA. This table holds about 440,000 distinct CDR3 sequences. The sequenced material came from blood T cells: a sorted CD56 or NKG2C T cell subset, CD4+ or CD8+ T cells, or bulk PBMC T cells (not recorded which). The receptor source for this set is a woman between 18 and 75 years old in good health.

This chain joins TRBV20-1 and TRBJ2-1. This CDR3 spans 14 amino acids. Germline loops: CDR1 DFQATT, CDR2 SNEGSKA (reference sequence). Here the CDR3 reads CSAREDPVLREQFF.

The chain carries TRBV7-2 and TRBJ2-1; TCRdb names TRBD1, which stays unverified in the absence of DNA. This CDR3 has 16 amino acids. Per the germline V gene, CDR1 is SGHTA and CDR2 is FQGNSA. CDR3 sequence: CASSTRTGRSYNEQFF.

V is TRBV19 and J is TRBJ1-6; TCRdb lists TRBD1, though no DNA is available to test this call. The CDR3 contains 15 residues. Looked up from germline, CDR1 is LNHDA and CDR2 is SQIVND (reference sequence). CDR3 region: CASSSGTASPTPLHF.

J is TRBJ2-7 and V is TRBV15; the D call of TRBD2 rests on TCRdb alone, since no DNA is present to check it. This CDR3 is built from 14 residues. Per the germline V gene, CDR1 is LNHNV and CDR2 is YYDKDF (reference sequence). CDR3 sequence: CATSPDKRDYEQYF.

The chain couples TRBV7-2 to TRBJ2-5; TCRdb designates TRBD1, a call that cannot be tested without DNA. Per germline, CDR1 SGHTA and CDR2 FQGNSA. The CDR3 is 15 residues long. CDR3 in amino acids: CATAIRGRREETQYF.

The gene calls are TRBV9 and TRBJ2-1; TCRdb lists TRBD1, though no DNA is available to test this call. CDR1 and CDR2 (germline): SGDLS, YYNGEE. The CDR3 loop spans 12 amino acids. The CDR3 spells CASSVDPGGVFF. Filled out from reference TRBV9 and TRBJ2-1, the complete variable domain reads DSGVTQTPKHLITATGQRVTLRCSPRSGDLSVYWYQQSLDQGLQFLIQYYNGEERAKGNILERFSAQQFPDLHSELNLSSLELGDSALYFCASSVDPGGVFFGPGTRLTVL.

The genes are TRBV3-1 and TRBJ1-5. Germline CDR1 and CDR2: LGHDT and YNNKEL (reference sequence). CDR3 size: 13 residues. The CDR3 protein is CASSKGKGLAQHF.

The J gene is TRBJ2-5, the V gene TRBV9; TCRdb gives TRBD2 as the D gene, but with no DNA this cannot be confirmed. The CDR3 is made up of 16 amino acids. Germline CDR1 and CDR2: SGDLS and YYNGEE. This CDR3 reads CASSLGRAGSAETQYF.

This chain joins TRBV11-1 and TRBJ1-6; TCRdb gives TRBD1 as the D gene, but with no DNA this cannot be confirmed. Germline V gene lookup returns CDR1 SGHAT and CDR2 FQDESV (reference sequence). The CDR3 loop spans 17 amino acids. The chain's CDR3 is CASSRFTGTGFDSPLHF.

J is TRBJ1-5 and V is TRBV12-3 or TRBV12-4; TCRdb gives TRBD1 as the D gene, but with no DNA this cannot be confirmed. CDR3 length equals 15 residues. CDR3 sequence: CASSHTTGPFLPQHF.

The CDR3 spells CASRIRGTQYF. The chain couples TRBV12-3 or TRBV12-4 to TRBJ2-5; the TRBD1 assignment by TCRdb is unverifiable without DNA. CDR3 length: 11 residues.